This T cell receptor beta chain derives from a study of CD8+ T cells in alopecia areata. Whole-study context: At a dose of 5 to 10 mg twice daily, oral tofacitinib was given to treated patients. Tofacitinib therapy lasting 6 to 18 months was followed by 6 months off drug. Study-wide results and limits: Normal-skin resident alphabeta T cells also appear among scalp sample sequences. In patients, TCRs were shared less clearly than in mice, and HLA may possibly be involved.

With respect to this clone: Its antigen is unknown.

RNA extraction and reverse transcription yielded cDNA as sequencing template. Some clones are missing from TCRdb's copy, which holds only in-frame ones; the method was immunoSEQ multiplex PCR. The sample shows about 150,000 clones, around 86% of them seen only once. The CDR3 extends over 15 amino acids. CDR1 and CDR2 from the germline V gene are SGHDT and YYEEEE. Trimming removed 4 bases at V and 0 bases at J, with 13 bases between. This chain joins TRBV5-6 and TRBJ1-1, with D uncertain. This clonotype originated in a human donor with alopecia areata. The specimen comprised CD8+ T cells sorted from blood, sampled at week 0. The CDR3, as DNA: TGTGCCAGCAGCCCATGGGGAGGGATGAACACTGAAGCTTTCTTT. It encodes CASSPWGGMNTEAFF.